This T cell receptor beta chain was captured by sequencing in a study of T-cell reconstitution after alpha-beta-depleted transplantation in children. Molecular barcoding with unique molecular identifiers was used for the TCRbeta library. TCRdb reprocessed the PCR reads via MiXCR and lists one record per CDR3 protein. Here the sample spans hundreds of thousands of distinct CDR3 sequences, around 13% being singletons. General study findings and limits: Surviving recipient T cells and intrathymic progenitors accounted for some patients' high TCRbeta diversity at day 60.

As concerns this clonotype: Its antigen is unidentified.

Germline loops: CDR1 SEHNR, CDR2 FQNEAQ (reference sequence). The germline V and J ends were trimmed by 4 bases and 5 bases, with 15 bases remaining between them. There are 14 residues in the CDR3. This TCR was sampled from a girl aged 2 to 10 with congenital amegakaryocytic thrombocytopenia, due to receive a stem cell transplant. The chain links TRBV7-9 to TRBJ2-7; no clear D gene. The source material was PBMCs, sampled before TCRalphabeta/CD19-depleted stem cell transplant. The DNA of the CDR3 is TGTGCCAGCAGCTCGCCCTTGTGGATAGACGAGCAGTACTTC. It is translated as CASSSPLWIDEQYF.